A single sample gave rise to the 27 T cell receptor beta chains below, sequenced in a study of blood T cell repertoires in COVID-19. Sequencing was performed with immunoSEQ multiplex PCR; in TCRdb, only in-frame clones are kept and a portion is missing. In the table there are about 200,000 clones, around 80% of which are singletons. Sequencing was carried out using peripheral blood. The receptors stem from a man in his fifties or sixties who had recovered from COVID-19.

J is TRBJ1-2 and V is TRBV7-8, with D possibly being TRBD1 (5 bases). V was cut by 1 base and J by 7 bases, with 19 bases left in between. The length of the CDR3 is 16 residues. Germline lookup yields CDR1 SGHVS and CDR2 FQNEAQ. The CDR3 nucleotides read TGTGCCAGCAGCTTAGTGCGGCAGGGTCGTTTGGGTGGCTACACCTTC. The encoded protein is CASSLVRQGRLGGYTF.

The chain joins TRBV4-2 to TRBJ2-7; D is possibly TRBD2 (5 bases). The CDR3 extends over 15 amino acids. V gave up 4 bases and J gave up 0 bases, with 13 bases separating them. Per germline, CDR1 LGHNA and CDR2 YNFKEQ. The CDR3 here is CASSPSDSSSYEQYF. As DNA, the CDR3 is TGTGCCAGCAGCCCTTCGGACTCGAGCTCCTACGAGCAGTACTTC.

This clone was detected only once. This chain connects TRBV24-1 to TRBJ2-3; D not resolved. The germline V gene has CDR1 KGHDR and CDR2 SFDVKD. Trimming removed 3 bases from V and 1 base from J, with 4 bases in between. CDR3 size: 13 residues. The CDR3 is CATSDPRTDTQYF. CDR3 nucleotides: TGTGCCACCAGTGATCCTCGCACAGATACGCAGTATTTT.

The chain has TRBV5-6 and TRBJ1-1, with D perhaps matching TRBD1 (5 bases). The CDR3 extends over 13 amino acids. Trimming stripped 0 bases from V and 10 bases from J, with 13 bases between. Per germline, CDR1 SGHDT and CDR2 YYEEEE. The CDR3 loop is CASSLERGLGAFF. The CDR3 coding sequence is TGTGCCAGCAGCTTGGAAAGGGGTTTAGGAGCTTTCTTT.

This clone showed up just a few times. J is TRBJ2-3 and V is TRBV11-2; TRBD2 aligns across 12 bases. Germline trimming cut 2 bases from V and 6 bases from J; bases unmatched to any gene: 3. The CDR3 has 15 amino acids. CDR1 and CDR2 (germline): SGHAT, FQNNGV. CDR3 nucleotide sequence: TGTGCCAGCAGCTTAAGGGGGACTAGCGGGGATACGCAGTATTTT. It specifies CASSLRGTSGDTQYF.

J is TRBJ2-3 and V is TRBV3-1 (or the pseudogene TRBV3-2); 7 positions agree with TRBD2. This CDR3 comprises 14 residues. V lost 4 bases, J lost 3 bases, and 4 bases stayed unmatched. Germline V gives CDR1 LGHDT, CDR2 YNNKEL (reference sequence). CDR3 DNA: TGTGCCAGCAGCCGAGGGACTACGACAGATACGCAGTATTTT. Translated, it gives CASSRGTTTDTQYF.

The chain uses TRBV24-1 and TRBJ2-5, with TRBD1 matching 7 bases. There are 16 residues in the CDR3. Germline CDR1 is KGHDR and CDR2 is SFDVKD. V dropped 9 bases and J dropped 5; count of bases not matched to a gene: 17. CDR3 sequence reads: CATAATRDSARETQYF. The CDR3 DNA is TGTGCCACCGCCGCCACACGGGACAGTGCAAGGGAGACCCAGTACTTC.

This CDR3 is CSASAGRNQPQHF. CDR3 nucleotides: TGCAGTGCTAGTGCAGGGCGCAATCAGCCCCAGCATTTT. The rearrangement uses TRBV20-1 and TRBJ1-5; a possible D gene is TRBD1 (5 bases). The V end was cut by 3 bases, the J end by 2 bases, with 8 bases between. The CDR3 has 13 amino acids. Germline assignment: CDR1 DFQATT and CDR2 SNEGSKA (reference sequence).

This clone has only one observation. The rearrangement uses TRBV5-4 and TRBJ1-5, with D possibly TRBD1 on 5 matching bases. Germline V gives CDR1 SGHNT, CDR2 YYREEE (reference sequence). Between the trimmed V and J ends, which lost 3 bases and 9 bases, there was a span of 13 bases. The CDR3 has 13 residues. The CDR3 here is CASSWGGDGPQHF. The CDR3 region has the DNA TGTGCCAGCAGCTGGGGGGGGGACGGGCCCCAGCATTTT.

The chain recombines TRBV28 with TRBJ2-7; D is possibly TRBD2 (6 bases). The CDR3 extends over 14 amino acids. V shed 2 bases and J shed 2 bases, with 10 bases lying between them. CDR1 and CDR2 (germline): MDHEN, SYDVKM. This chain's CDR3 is CASSLVGGTYEQYF. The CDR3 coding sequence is TGTGCCAGCAGTTTAGTTGGCGGGACCTACGAGCAGTACTTC. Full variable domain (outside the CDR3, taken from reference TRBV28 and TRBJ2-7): DVKVTQSSRYLVKRTGEKVFLECVQDMDHENMFWYRQDPGLGLRLIYFSYDVKMKEKGDIPEGYSVSREKKERFSLILESASTNQTSMYLCASSLVGGTYEQYFGPGTRLTVT.

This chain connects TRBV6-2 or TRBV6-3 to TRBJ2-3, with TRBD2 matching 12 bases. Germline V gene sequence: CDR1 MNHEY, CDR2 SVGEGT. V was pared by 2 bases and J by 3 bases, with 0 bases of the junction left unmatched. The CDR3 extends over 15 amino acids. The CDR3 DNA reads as TGTGCCAGCAGTTACGGGACTAGCGGGACAGATACGCAGTATTTT. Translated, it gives CASSYGTSGTDTQYF.

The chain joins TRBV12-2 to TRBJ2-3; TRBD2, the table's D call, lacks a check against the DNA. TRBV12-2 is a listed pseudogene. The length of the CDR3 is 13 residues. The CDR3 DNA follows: TGTGCAAGTCGCTTAAGGACTAGCGCCAGGGAGTATTTT. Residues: CASRLRTSAREYF.

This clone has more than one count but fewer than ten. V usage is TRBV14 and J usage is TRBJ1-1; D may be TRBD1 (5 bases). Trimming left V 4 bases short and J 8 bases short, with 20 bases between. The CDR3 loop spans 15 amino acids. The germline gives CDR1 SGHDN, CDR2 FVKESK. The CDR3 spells CASSLAGGEVAEAFF. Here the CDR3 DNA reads TGTGCCAGCAGCCTAGCCGGGGGGGAAGTGGCGGAAGCTTTCTTT.

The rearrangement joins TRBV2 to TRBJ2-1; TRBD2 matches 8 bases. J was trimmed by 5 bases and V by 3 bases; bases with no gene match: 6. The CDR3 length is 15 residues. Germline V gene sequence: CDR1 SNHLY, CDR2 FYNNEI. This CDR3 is CASSELAGSDNEQFF. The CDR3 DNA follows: TGTGCCAGCAGTGAGTTAGCGGGATCGGACAATGAGCAGTTCTTC.

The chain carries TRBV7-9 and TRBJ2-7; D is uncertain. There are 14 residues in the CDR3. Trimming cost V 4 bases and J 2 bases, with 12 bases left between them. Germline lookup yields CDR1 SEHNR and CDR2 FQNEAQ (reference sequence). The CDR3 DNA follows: TGTGCCAGCAGCTCCCCGGTTGCGCCCTACGAGCAGTACTTC. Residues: CASSSPVAPYEQYF.

This chain's CDR3 is CASSYRLEGIQYF. The CDR3 DNA reads TGTGCCAGCAGCTACCGGTTGGAGGGCATTCAGTACTTC. The chain is built from TRBV7-2 and TRBJ2-4, with D possibly matching TRBD2 (6 bases). The V end was cut by 4 bases, the J end by 9 bases, with 13 bases between. This CDR3 region has 13 residues. Germline V CDR1 and CDR2: SGHTA, FQGNSA.

As DNA, the CDR3 is TGTGCCAGCAGCCCGACAGGGGCCTACGGCGTGGACACTGAAGCTTTCTTT. Protein product: CASSPTGAYGVDTEAFF. The V and J genes are TRBV9 and TRBJ1-1, with TRBD1 matching 8 bases. J lost 3 bases, V lost 4 bases, and 14 bases had no gene match. The CDR3 sequence is 17 residues long. From germline, CDR1 is SGDLS and CDR2 YYNGEE.

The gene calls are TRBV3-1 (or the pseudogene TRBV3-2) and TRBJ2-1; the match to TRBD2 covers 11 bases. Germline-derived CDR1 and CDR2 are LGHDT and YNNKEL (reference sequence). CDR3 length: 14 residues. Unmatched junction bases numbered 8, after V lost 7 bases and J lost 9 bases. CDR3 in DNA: TGTGCCAGCAAACTAGCGGGAGACCCGCGTGAGCAGTTCTTC. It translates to CASKLAGDPREQFF.

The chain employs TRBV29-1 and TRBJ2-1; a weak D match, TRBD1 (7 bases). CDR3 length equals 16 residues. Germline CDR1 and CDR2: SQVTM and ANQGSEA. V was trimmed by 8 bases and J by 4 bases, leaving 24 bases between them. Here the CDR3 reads CSYPLTSGGGYNEQFF. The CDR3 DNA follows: TGCAGCTACCCACTTACCTCAGGGGGAGGTTACAATGAGCAGTTCTTC.

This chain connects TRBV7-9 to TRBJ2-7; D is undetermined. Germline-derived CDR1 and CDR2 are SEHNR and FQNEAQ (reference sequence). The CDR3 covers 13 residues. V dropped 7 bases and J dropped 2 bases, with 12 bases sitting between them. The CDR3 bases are TGTGCCAGCACCGAAGACAACGCCTACGAGCAGTACTTC. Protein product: CASTEDNAYEQYF.

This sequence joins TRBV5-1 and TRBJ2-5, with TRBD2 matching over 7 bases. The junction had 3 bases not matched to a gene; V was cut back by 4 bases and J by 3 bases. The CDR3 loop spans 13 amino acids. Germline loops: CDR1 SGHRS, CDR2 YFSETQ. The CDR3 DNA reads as TGCGCCAGCAGCGCGGGGGTAGAAGAGACCCAGTACTTC. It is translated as CASSAGVEETQYF.

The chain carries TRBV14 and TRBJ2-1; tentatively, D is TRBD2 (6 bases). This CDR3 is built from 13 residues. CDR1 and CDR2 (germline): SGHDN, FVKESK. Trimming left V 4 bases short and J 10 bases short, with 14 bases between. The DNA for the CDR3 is TGTGCCAGCAGCCCGAGACTAGACGGGGAGCAGTTCTTC. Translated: CASSPRLDGEQFF.

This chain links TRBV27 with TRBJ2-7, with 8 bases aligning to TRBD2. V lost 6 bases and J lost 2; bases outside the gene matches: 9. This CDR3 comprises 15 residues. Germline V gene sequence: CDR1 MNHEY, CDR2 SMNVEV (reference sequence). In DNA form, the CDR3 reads TGTGCCAGCAGGCGGGGGAGCGGGAGTACCTACGAGCAGTACTTC. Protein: CASRRGSGSTYEQYF.

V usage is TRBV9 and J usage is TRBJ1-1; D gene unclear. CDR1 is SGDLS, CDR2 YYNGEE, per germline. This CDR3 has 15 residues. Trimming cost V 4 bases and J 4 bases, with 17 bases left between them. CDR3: CASSPSAGGGTEAFF. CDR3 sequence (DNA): TGTGCCAGCAGCCCGAGTGCGGGCGGTGGCACTGAAGCTTTCTTT. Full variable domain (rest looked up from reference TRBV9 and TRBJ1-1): DSGVTQTPKHLITATGQRVTLRCSPRSGDLSVYWYQQSLDQGLQFLIQYYNGEERAKGNILERFSAQQFPDLHSELNLSSLELGDSALYFCASSPSAGGGTEAFFGQGTRLTVV.

The CDR3 reads CASSPRGSPLTGTGQFF. The DNA for the CDR3 is TGTGCCAGCTCACCACGAGGGAGCCCACTTACCGGGACAGGGCAGTTCTTC. The gene calls are TRBV18 and TRBJ2-1; 8 bases match TRBD1. Per germline, CDR1 KGHSH and CDR2 LQKENI. The CDR3 consists of 17 residues. The V gene end was trimmed by 1 base and the J gene end by 12 bases; junction bases not matched to a gene: 17. Combining the CDR3 with reference TRBV18 and TRBJ2-1 gives the whole variable domain NAGVMQNPRHLVRRRGQEARLRCSPMKGHSHVYWYRQLPEEGLKFMVYLQKENIIDESGMPKERFSAEFPKEGPSILRIQQVVRGDSAAYFCASSPRGSPLTGTGQFFGPGTRLTVL.

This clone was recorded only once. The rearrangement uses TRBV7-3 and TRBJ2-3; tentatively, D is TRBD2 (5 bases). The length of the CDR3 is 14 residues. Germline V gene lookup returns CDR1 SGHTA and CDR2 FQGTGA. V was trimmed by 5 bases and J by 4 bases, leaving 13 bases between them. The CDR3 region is CASSPTTGSDTQYF. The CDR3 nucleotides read TGTGCCAGCAGCCCAACCACGGGGTCAGATACGCAGTATTTT. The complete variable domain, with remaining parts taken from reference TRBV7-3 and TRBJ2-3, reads GAGVSQTPSNKVTEKGKYVELRCDPISGHTALYWYRQSLGQGPEFLIYFQGTGAADDSGLPNDRFFAVRPEGSVSTLKIQRTERGDSAVYLCASSPTTGSDTQYFGPGTRLTVL.

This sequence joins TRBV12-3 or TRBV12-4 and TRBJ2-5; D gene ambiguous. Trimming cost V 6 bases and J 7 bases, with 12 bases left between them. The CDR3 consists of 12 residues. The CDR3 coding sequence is TGTGCCAGCAGCCCAAGCGTCCGGACCCAGTACTTC. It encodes CASSPSVRTQYF.